This T cell receptor beta chain was sequenced for a study of cytotoxic CD8 clonotypes in ibrutinib-treated CLL. Study at large: Among the patients, over 9 presented as relapsed/refractory and roughly 14 as treatment-naive; some 17 showed unmutated IGHV. Sample averages reached 250,000 to 300,000 productive templates and almost 95,000 productive rearrangements. Study results and caveats: Higher clonality was seen at ibrutinib response and a return toward baseline at progression.

Of note for this clone: The target antigen is unknown.

Some clones are missing from TCRdb's copy, which holds only in-frame ones; the method was immunoSEQ multiplex PCR. The sample yields over 150,000 clones, around 72% seen once. The germline V and J ends were trimmed by 0 bases and 5 bases, with 7 bases remaining between them. This CDR3 is built from 13 residues. Germline values: CDR1 MNHEY, CDR2 SVGAGI. The source was PBMCs, collected after 24 months of ibrutinib treatment. The origin of this receptor is a human donor with chronic lymphocytic leukemia. The V call is TRBV6-5, the J call TRBJ2-5, with D unresolved. The CDR3, as DNA: TGTGCCAGCAGTTACTCGGCTTCGGAGACCCAGTACTTC. It is translated as CASSYSASETQYF.